This is a list of T cell receptor beta chains from one sample in a study of T cell repertoires in cytomegalovirus infection. No antigen has been assigned to these receptors. TCRdb re-called the reads through MiXCR, storing one row per CDR3 protein. Found here are approximately 110,000 distinct CDR3 sequences, roughly 39% of them singletons; the top ten hold 74%. Sample: CD8+ T cells from cultured PBMCs, taken from culture after CMV antigen stimulation. The receptor source for this set is a human donor in good health (CMV status not recorded). Some clones in this sample may be carry-over from other donors' samples. The CDR3 runs from the conserved cysteine through the conserved F or W. A D gene is named only where the DNA matches it firmly. Clone sizes are given selectively: once, few, many, or a class where the clone is expanded.

CDR3	DNA	V	D	size	J
CASSGGGAFNEQFF	TGTGCCAGCAGCGGCGGGGGGGCGTTTAATGAGCAGTTCTTC	TRBV7-2	TRBD2	NA	TRBJ2-1
CASSLVPGQETQYF	TGTGCCAGCAGTTTAGTCCCCGGACAAGAGACCCAGTACTTC	TRBV12-3/TRBV12-4	NA	few	TRBJ2-5
CASARQGLNTEAFF	TGTGCCAGCGCCCGACAGGGATTGAACACTGAAGCTTTCTTT	TRBV19	TRBD1	NA	TRBJ1-1
CASSLAGGASTRNYGYTF	TGTGCCAGCAGCTTGGCGGGAGGGGCCTCTACGCGTAACTATGGCTACACCTTC	TRBV5-6	NA	NA	TRBJ1-2
CASSYSTGAATDLSKETQYF	TGTGCCAGCAGTTACTCGACAGGGGCCGCAACGGACCTTTCCAAAGAGACCCAGTACTTC	TRBV6-5	TRBD1	NA	TRBJ2-5
CASSRGQGDTEAFF	TGTGCCAGCAGCCGGGGGCAGGGTGACACTGAAGCTTTCTTT	TRBV7-3	NA	NA	TRBJ1-1
CSARGMGGTEAFF	TGCAGTGCTAGAGGGATGGGGGGCACTGAAGCTTTCTTT	TRBV20-1	NA	NA	TRBJ1-1
CASRGAWTGDYEQYF	TGTGCCAGCAGGGGGGCTTGGACAGGGGACTACGAGCAGTACTTC	TRBV7-2	TRBD1	NA	TRBJ2-7
CATSDTTRINTDTQYF	TGTGCCACCAGTGACACGACCCGAATAAACACAGATACGCAGTATTTT	TRBV24-1	NA	NA	TRBJ2-3
CATERENTEAFF	TGTGCCACGGAGAGGGAGAACACTGAAGCTTTCTTT	TRBV7-4	NA	NA	TRBJ1-1
CASSPEGGSREQYF	TGTGCCAGCAGCCCCGAGGGGGGTAGTCGGGAGCAGTACTTC	TRBV9	NA	few	TRBJ2-7
CATSRVGERAEAFF	TGTGCCACCAGCAGAGTGGGGGAGAGGGCTGAAGCTTTCTTT	TRBV15	NA	NA	TRBJ1-1
CASSFGDGYTF	TGTGCCAGCAGTTTCGGTGATGGCTACACCTTC	TRBV12-3/TRBV12-4	NA	many	TRBJ1-2
CAISEPTGATNEKLFF	TGTGCCATCAGTGAGCCAACCGGTGCAACTAATGAAAAACTGTTTTTT	TRBV10-3	NA	NA	TRBJ1-4
CASSLILAGSYNEQFF	TGTGCCAGCAGCTTAATACTAGCGGGCTCCTACAATGAGCAGTTCTTC	TRBV7-2	TRBD2	NA	TRBJ2-1
CASSRTSGGVSTDTQYF	TGTGCCAGCAGCCGGACTAGCGGGGGGGTAAGCACAGATACGCAGTATTTT	TRBV7-9	TRBD2	NA	TRBJ2-3
CASSLGQGNYNEQFF	TGTGCCAGCAGCTTAGGGCAGGGTAACTACAATGAGCAGTTCTTC	TRBV7-6	NA	NA	TRBJ2-1
CASNRGTAPLYEQYF	TGTGCCAGCAACCGGGGGACTGCACCCCTCTACGAGCAGTACTTC	TRBV7-2	NA	NA	TRBJ2-7
CASRDRGRLNQPQHF	TGTGCCAGCAGGGACAGGGGGCGGTTAAATCAGCCCCAGCATTTT	TRBV27	TRBD1	NA	TRBJ1-5
CASSTLGGNEQFF	TGTGCCAGCAGCACCCTAGGGGGTAATGAGCAGTTCTTC	TRBV6-6	NA	NA	TRBJ2-1
CASSFRSYEQYF	TGTGCCAGCAGTTTCCGCTCCTACGAGCAGTACTTC	TRBV28	NA	NA	TRBJ2-7
CASSFGTGLETQYF	TGTGCCAGCAGCTTCGGGACAGGGCTCGAGACCCAGTACTTC	TRBV5-6	TRBD1	NA	TRBJ2-5
CASSFMIGQNPHYEQYF	TGTGCCAGCAGTTTCATGATTGGACAGAACCCCCACTACGAGCAGTACTTC	TRBV28	NA	NA	TRBJ2-7
CASSLEIGGVTEAFF	TGTGCCAGCAGCTTAGAGATCGGAGGGGTCACTGAAGCTTTCTTT	TRBV7-9	NA	few	TRBJ1-1
CASSFDRAVSPLHF	TGTGCCAGCAGCTTCGACAGGGCGGTTTCACCCCTCCACTTT	TRBV7-4	TRBD1	NA	TRBJ1-6
CASSLGGASGELFF	TGTGCCAGCAGTCTCGGGGGGGCCTCCGGGGAGCTGTTTTTT	TRBV12-3/TRBV12-4	TRBD2	few	TRBJ2-2
CASSTGSNYGYTF	TGTGCCAGCAGTACAGGGTCTAACTATGGCTACACCTTC	TRBV27	NA	once	TRBJ1-2
CSVEDDRTVLQPQHF	TGCAGCGTTGAAGATGACAGGACCGTACTTCAGCCCCAGCATTTT	TRBV29-1	NA	few	TRBJ1-5
CASSLLNYQYF	TGTGCCAGCAGTTTACTTAACTACCAGTACTTC	TRBV28	NA	NA	TRBJ2-7
CASSFGDRGISEQYF	TGTGCCAGCAGCTTTGGGGACAGGGGAATAAGCGAGCAGTACTTC	TRBV5-5	TRBD1	NA	TRBJ2-7
CASSLLSARNEQFF	TGTGCCAGCAGCTTGTTGAGTGCACGCAATGAGCAGTTCTTC	TRBV5-4	NA	few	TRBJ2-1
CASSSLWDSNNEQFF	TGTGCCAGCAGCTCCCTTTGGGACAGTAACAATGAGCAGTTCTTC	TRBV7-9	TRBD1	few	TRBJ2-1
CASSFPGLGNTIYF	TGTGCCAGCAGCTTCCCGGGCCTTGGAAACACCATATATTTT	TRBV7-2	NA	NA	TRBJ1-3
CASAELAGEGTGELFF	TGTGCCAGCGCTGAACTAGCGGGGGAAGGTACCGGGGAGCTGTTTTTT	TRBV6-4	TRBD2	NA	TRBJ2-2
CASSEALGANYGYTF	TGTGCCAGCAGTGAAGCGCTGGGGGCTAACTATGGCTACACCTTC	TRBV2	NA	NA	TRBJ1-2
CASSYSYSGTSADTQYF	TGTGCCAGCAGTTACTCTTATTCGGGGACGAGTGCAGATACGCAGTATTTT	TRBV6-5	NA	many	TRBJ2-3
CASTDRGGQPQHF	TGTGCCAGCACCGACAGGGGTGGTCAGCCCCAGCATTTT	TRBV6-1	TRBD1	many	TRBJ1-5
CASSVVGSSTDTQYF	TGTGCCAGCAGCGTAGTTGGGTCTAGCACAGATACGCAGTATTTT	TRBV9	NA	NA	TRBJ2-3
CASSSGGGQRYEQYF	TGCGCCAGCAGCTCCGGGGGGGGACAGCGCTACGAGCAGTACTTC	TRBV5-1	NA	few	TRBJ2-7
CASSQEPMNEQFF	TGCGCCAGCAGCCAAGAGCCAATGAATGAGCAGTTCTTC	TRBV4-1	NA	NA	TRBJ2-1
CASSTGLAGGNIQYF	TGTGCCAGCAGCACGGGACTAGCGGGGGGGAACATTCAGTACTTC	TRBV11-2	TRBD2	few	TRBJ2-4
CASSQNSWTGVSSYEQYF	TGTGCCAGCAGCCAGAATTCGTGGACAGGGGTAAGCTCCTACGAGCAGTACTTC	TRBV7-6	TRBD1	many	TRBJ2-7
CASGLSRTGNQPQHF	TGTGCTAGTGGTTTGTCGCGGACAGGCAATCAGCCCCAGCATTTT	TRBV12-5	NA	NA	TRBJ1-5
CASSPNGGPYNEQFF	TGTGCCAGCAGCCCCAACGGGGGACCCTACAATGAGCAGTTCTTC	TRBV7-2	NA	NA	TRBJ2-1
CASSWAYNSPLHF	TGTGCCAGCAGTTGGGCCTATAATTCACCCCTCCACTTT	TRBV27	NA	NA	TRBJ1-6
CASSLNWDTEQYF	TGTGCCAGCAGCTTAAACTGGGACACCGAGCAGTACTTC	TRBV7-6	NA	few	TRBJ2-7
CASILGNTEAFF	TGTGCCAGTATATTGGGGAACACTGAAGCTTTCTTT	TRBV19	NA	NA	TRBJ1-1
CATSGKAKNIQYF	TGTGCCACCAGCGGTAAAGCCAAAAACATTCAGTACTTC	TRBV15	NA	NA	TRBJ2-4
CASSQQDSTGSLEAFF	TGTGCCAGCAGCCAACAGGATTCCACAGGGTCACTCGAAGCTTTCTTT	TRBV7-9	NA	NA	TRBJ1-1